Listed here are 27 T cell receptor beta chains from one sample, sequenced in a study of breast tumors, draining lymph nodes, adjacent tissues. One entry per CDR3 protein results from TCRdb running MiXCR on the multiplex PCR reads. Seen here are about 140,000 distinct CDR3 sequences, approximately 20% observed once, and the top ten hold more than 2.5%. Breast cancer patients provided tissue from their axillary draining lymph nodes. The sequenced material came from axillary lymph node tissue. All receptors come from a female donor with breast cancer. Some clones in this sample may be carry-over from other donors' samples.

The sample holds a few counts of this clonotype. The J gene is TRBJ1-4, the V gene TRBV11-3; 9 nucleotides align to TRBD1. The CDR3 is 16 residues long. The V and J ends lost 1 base and 5 bases, in that order; junction bases with no gene match: 5. The germline V gene has CDR1 SGHNT and CDR2 YENEEA. Here the CDR3 DNA reads TGTGCCAGCAGCTTAGCCAGCGGGACAGGGAATGAAAAACTGTTTTTT. This gives the protein CASSLASGTGNEKLFF.

This clonotype was counted many times. V usage is TRBV25-1 and J usage is TRBJ2-3, with D perhaps assigned TRBD1 or TRBD2 (5 bases each). Germline loops: CDR1 MGHDK, CDR2 SYGVNS. V was clipped by 2 bases and J by 1 base, with 13 bases between them. This CDR3 is 16 amino acids long. The CDR3 region is CASSERGAARTDTQYF. The CDR3 nucleotides read TGTGCCAGCAGTGAAAGGGGAGCGGCCCGCACAGATACGCAGTATTTT.

This clonotype was found many times. J is TRBJ2-1 and V is TRBV20-1; D perhaps matches TRBD1 (5 bases). Trimming took 0 bases from V and 1 from J, leaving 7 bases between them. The CDR3 has 14 amino acids. CDR1 DFQATT and CDR2 SNEGSKA come from the germline V gene (reference sequence). The CDR3 DNA reads as TGCAGTGCTAGAGAAGGGGCTTCCTACAATGAGCAGTTCTTC. This codes for CSAREGASYNEQFF.

The chain is built from TRBV20-1 and TRBJ2-1, with TRBD2 matching 16 bases. The CDR3 is 18 residues long. Trimming cost V 4 bases and J 1 base; bases outside gene matches: 7. Germline V gene data show CDR1 as DFQATT and CDR2 as SNEGSKA (reference sequence). CDR3 loop: CSATTGLAGGRSYNEQFF. The CDR3 DNA sequence: TGCAGTGCTACAACGGGACTAGCGGGAGGGCGATCCTACAATGAGCAGTTCTTC.

This clonotype occurred once. With a much larger clone just one base away, this may be a read error. This rearrangement joins TRBV9 to TRBJ2-7; 8 bases fit TRBD1. Germline V gene data show CDR1 as SGDLS and CDR2 as YYNGEE. There are 14 residues in the CDR3. The trim removed 2 bases at V and 9 bases at J, leaving 10 bases unmatched. The CDR3 DNA is TGTGCCAGCAGCGTCCGGAGTGACACAGGGGGGCAGTACTTC. Its protein is CASSVRSDTGGQYF.

Regarding this clonotype: This may come from a read error, since a much larger clone is one base off. No conserved phenylalanine or tryptophan ends this CDR3, so it is likely a read error. The genes are TRBV5-8 and TRBJ2-2; D is undetermined. This CDR3 is built from 13 residues. CDR1 and CDR2 (germline): SGHTS, YDEGEE. Trimming took 4 bases from V and 8 from J, leaving 12 bases between them. The CDR3 is CASSLIGRGELFL. The CDR3 DNA follows: TGTGCCAGCAGCCTTATCGGAAGGGGGGAGCTGTTTTTG.

V gene TRBV20-1 combines with J gene TRBJ1-6, with D tentatively TRBD1 (5 bases). Trimming left V 1 base short and J 1 base short, with 8 bases between. The CDR3 totals 15 residues. The germline CDR1 and CDR2 sequences are DFQATT and SNEGSKA (reference sequence). The CDR3 sequence is CSARGRDSYNSPLHF. The CDR3 bases are TGCAGTGCTAGAGGCAGGGATTCCTATAATTCACCCCTCCACTTT.

This chain links TRBV30 with TRBJ1-5; 10 nucleotides agree with TRBD1. The length of the CDR3 is 18 residues. J gave up 7 bases and V 3 bases, and 18 bases lay outside the gene matches. The V gene's germline CDR1 is GTSNPN and CDR2 SVGIG (reference sequence). The CDR3 loop is CAWSSLPTGQGILQPQHF. DNA of the CDR3: TGTGCCTGGAGCTCCCTCCCCACGGGACAGGGGATTCTGCAGCCCCAGCATTTT.

The CDR3, as DNA: TGTGCCAGCAGTACAGGGGTATGGCTGTTTTTT. Protein sequence: CASSTGVWLFF. The V gene is TRBV12-3 or TRBV12-4, the J gene TRBJ2-2, with 7 nucleotides matching TRBD1. Trimming took 5 bases from V and 13 from J; bases not matched to a gene: 4. CDR3 length: 11 amino acids.

This clonotype has ten or more counts. The chain has TRBV19 and TRBJ2-1; weak D call: TRBD1 (6 bases). Trimming took off 4 bases at V and 9 bases at J, with 22 bases between the two ends. This CDR3 has 16 amino acids. CDR1 is LNHDA and CDR2 is SQIVND in the germline V gene (reference sequence). CDR3 protein: CASSRPRTDRGGEQFF. The CDR3 DNA reads TGTGCCAGTAGTAGACCTAGGACAGACCGAGGGGGTGAGCAGTTCTTC.

Many counts were recorded for this clonotype. The rearrangement joins TRBV20-1 to TRBJ2-5; 13 positions agree with TRBD2. This CDR3 comprises 16 residues. Germline V gene sequence: CDR1 DFQATT, CDR2 SNEGSKA (reference sequence). Unmatched junction bases numbered 7, after V lost 4 bases and J lost 2 bases. CDR3 amino acids: CSATRTSGSLQETQYF. DNA for the CDR3: TGCAGTGCTACTAGGACTAGCGGGAGTCTACAAGAGACCCAGTACTTC.

In the case of this clonotype: A read error is possible here, since a much larger clone lies one base away. The chain carries TRBV12-5 and TRBJ2-7; 14 positions agree with TRBD2. Germline CDR1 is LGHNT and CDR2 is FRNRAP. The CDR3 has 16 amino acids. The CDR3, as DNA: TGTGCTAGTGGTATGGGACTAGCGGGAGCAAGGTACGGGCAGTACTTC. It codes for CASGMGLAGARYGQYF.

This clonotype appeared many times. The chain has TRBV9 and TRBJ2-3; the match to TRBD2 covers 9 bases. The J segment lost 3 bases and the V segment lost 2 bases, leaving 1 base of the junction unmatched. CDR1 is SGDLS and CDR2 is YYNGEE in the germline V gene. CDR3 length equals 14 residues. The CDR3 DNA reads TGTGCCAGCAGCGTCACTAGCGGGACAGATACGCAGTATTTT. Amino acid sequence: CASSVTSGTDTQYF.

This clonotype was seen repeatedly, ten times or more. The DNA of the CDR3 is TGTGCCAGCAGTTTAGGTGGCGCCGGGGCCCAGTACTTC. Translated: CASSLGGAGAQYF. The chain carries TRBV28 and TRBJ2-5; D possibly corresponds to TRBD2 (5 bases). This CDR3 is 13 amino acids long. Trimming left V 2 bases short and J 9 bases short, with 13 bases between. Germline assignment: CDR1 MDHEN and CDR2 SYDVKM.

Many counts were recorded for this clonotype. J is TRBJ2-3 and V is TRBV5-6, with 8 bases identical to TRBD2. Germline CDR1 SGHDT, CDR2 YYEEEE. There are 16 residues in the CDR3. After removal of 2 bases from V and 1 base from J, the junction contained 6 bases not matched to a gene. The CDR3 region has the DNA TGTGCCAGCAGCTTCGTTACGACTAGCGGCACAGATACGCAGTATTTT. Translation: CASSFVTTSGTDTQYF.

With regard to this clonotype: It is likely a read error, because the conserved phenylalanine at the end of the CDR3 is missing. The gene calls are TRBV7-9 and TRBJ2-7; 10 bases are shared with TRBD2. After removal of 6 bases from V and 6 bases from J, the junction contained 38 bases not matched to a gene. This CDR3 region has 24 residues. Germline V gene sequence: CDR1 SEHNR, CDR2 FQNEAQ (reference sequence). The CDR3 DNA reads TGTGCCAGCAGTTATTGTCCTCCTTTGTCCAGACTCACACTAAGGAGACTAGCGGGCTCCGAGCAGTACTCC. It codes for CASSYCPPLSRLTLRRLAGSEQYS.

This clonotype occurred many times. The rearrangement joins TRBV5-5 to TRBJ2-7, with TRBD1 identical over 7 bases. The CDR3 totals 13 residues. Germline V gene data show CDR1 as SGHKS and CDR2 as YYEKEE (reference sequence). V lost 3 bases, J lost 0 bases, and 0 bases stayed unmatched. The CDR3 here is CASSWTGSYEQYF. The CDR3, as DNA: TGTGCCAGCAGCTGGACAGGCTCCTACGAGCAGTACTTC. The full variable domain, rest sourced from reference TRBV5-5 and TRBJ2-7, is DAGVTQSPTHLIKTRGQQVTLRCSPISGHKSVSWYQQVLGQGPQFIFQYYEKEERGRGNFPDRFSARQFPNYSSELNVNALLLGDSALYLCASSWTGSYEQYFGPGTRLTVT.

In this sample, this clonotype turned up many times. V usage is TRBV4-1 and J usage is TRBJ1-2; 8 bases agree with TRBD1. With 0 bases clipped from V and 8 bases from J, the junction kept 8 bases outside the gene matches. The CDR3 loop spans 15 amino acids. Germline V lookup: CDR1 MGHRA, CDR2 YSYEKL. In DNA, the CDR3 is TGCGCCAGCAGCCAAGAATCCCAGGGGGCGGGCGGCTACACCTTC. Translated, it gives CASSQESQGAGGYTF.

This clonotype has ten or more counts. The genes are TRBV7-9 and TRBJ1-4; perhaps TRBD1 as D (5 bases). The CDR3 totals 14 residues. V was cut by 1 base and J by 8 bases, with 11 bases left in between. Germline values: CDR1 SEHNR, CDR2 FQNEAQ (reference sequence). The CDR3 nucleotides are TGTGCCAGCAGCTTAGGCGGGGGAATCGAAAAACTGTTTTTT. Translation: CASSLGGGIEKLFF.

This clonotype has a count of ten or more. J is TRBJ1-6 and V is TRBV10-3; D may be TRBD1 (5 bases). Trimming shortened V by 2 bases and J by 7 bases, and 12 bases separated the two germline ends. The CDR3 runs 15 residues. Germline V gene data show CDR1 as ENHRY and CDR2 as SYGVKD. DNA for the CDR3: TGTGCCATCAGTGAGGTTTCAGGGACGAATTCACCCCTCCACTTT. Encoded protein: CAISEVSGTNSPLHF.

To note about this clonotype: Sequence at one end of the junction differs from germline and may be a read error. In DNA, the CDR3 is TGTGCCGGCAGCGATATTGGTGCAGCTAATGAAAAACTGTTTTTT. It translates to CAGSDIGAANEKLFF. This chain connects TRBV2 to TRBJ1-4; D gene ambiguous. CDR3 size: 15 residues. Germline values: CDR1 SNHLY, CDR2 FYNNEI.

This clonotype has ten or more counts. The V call is TRBV6-5, the J call TRBJ2-7, with D unresolved. Deletions cut 6 bases from V and 3 bases from J, with 12 bases between. CDR3 length equals 13 residues. CDR1 is MNHEY, CDR2 SVGAGI, per germline. The CDR3 coding sequence is TGTGCCAGCAGGAATCAGGTGGGCTACGAGCAGTACTTC. This encodes CASRNQVGYEQYF.

This clonotype was found a few times. This chain connects TRBV11-3 to TRBJ2-2, with 8 bases lining up with TRBD2. Trimming cost V 3 bases and J 5 bases; bases outside gene matches: 5. The length of the CDR3 is 15 residues. Germline V lookup: CDR1 SGHNT, CDR2 YENEEA. This CDR3 is CASSFQLAETGELFF. CDR3 DNA: TGTGCCAGCAGCTTTCAACTAGCGGAGACCGGGGAGCTGTTTTTT.

In this sample, this clonotype turned up many times. The chain joins TRBV3-1 to TRBJ1-5; D not certain. Germline CDR1 and CDR2: LGHDT and YNNKEL (reference sequence). This CDR3 spans 14 amino acids. Trimming cost V 0 bases and J 6 bases, with 9 bases left between them. The CDR3 region is CASSQDRVSQPQHF. DNA for the CDR3: TGTGCCAGCAGCCAAGATAGGGTCTCTCAGCCCCAGCATTTT.

This clonotype was counted many times. This rearrangement joins TRBV5-1 to TRBJ2-7, with TRBD2 identical over 10 bases. With 5 bases clipped from V and 0 bases from J, the junction kept 5 bases outside the gene matches. CDR3 length equals 15 residues. Per germline, CDR1 SGHRS and CDR2 YFSETQ. As DNA, the CDR3 is TGCGCCAGCAGACCCGGGACTAGCGTCTCCTACGAGCAGTACTTC. It is translated as CASRPGTSVSYEQYF.

This clonotype was seen more than once but under ten times. The chain recombines TRBV27 with TRBJ2-2, with 10 bases lining up with TRBD2. Germline V lookup: CDR1 MNHEY, CDR2 SMNVEV (reference sequence). V was clipped by 5 bases and J by 7 bases; unmatched bases: 13. This CDR3 is built from 17 residues. The CDR3 region is CASSIHGLAGVVGELFF. In nucleotides, the CDR3 is TGTGCCAGCAGTATACACGGCCTAGCGGGAGTGGTCGGGGAGCTGTTTTTT.

In this sample, this clonotype turned up many times. The chain employs TRBV2 and TRBJ2-5; D is ambiguous. Trimming took 8 bases from V and 2 from J, leaving 12 bases between them. CDR1 is SNHLY, CDR2 FYNNEI, per germline. This CDR3 is 13 amino acids long. CDR3 in DNA: TGTGCCAGCCAGCCACTACTACAAGAGACCCAGTACTTC. Protein product: CASQPLLQETQYF.